What follows are 24 T cell receptor beta chains derived from one specimen sequenced in a study of follicular helper T cells after annual influenza vaccination. The time point here: 2014-2015 season, pre-vaccination. The method was immunoSEQ multiplex PCR; TCRdb's version includes in-frame clones alone and lacks a portion of them. The table records roughly 27,000 clones, 65% to 85% of them present only once. Sample: CXCR5+ CD38- circulating T follicular helper cells from blood, taken on the day of influenza vaccination. Subset indicated: circulating Tfh, non-naive CD4+CXCR5+PD-1+ (ICOS+CD38+ or ICOS-CD38-). The receptors were sampled from an adult who received the influenza vaccine.

The chain recombines TRBV5-1 with TRBJ2-5; D is perhaps TRBD1 (5 bases). The J call could be wrong; TRBJ2-7 is a better fit for the DNA end. Germline V gene lookup returns CDR1 SGHRS and CDR2 YFSETQ. The CDR3 is made up of 12 amino acids. DNA of the CDR3: TGCGCCAGCACAGGGCAGTATTACGAGCAGTACTTC. This encodes CASTGQYYEQYF.

The gene calls are TRBV6-5 and TRBJ2-5, with TRBD1 matching over 8 bases. V dropped 0 bases and J dropped 4; count of bases not matched to a gene: 7. The germline V gene has CDR1 MNHEY and CDR2 SVGAGI. There are 16 residues in the CDR3. The CDR3 DNA is TGTGCCAGCAGTTACTCTACCGGGACAGGAGGAGAGACCCAGTACTTC. It is translated as CASSYSTGTGGETQYF.

This clone was counted a single time. The genes are TRBV5-5 and TRBJ1-5, with D perhaps TRBD1 (5 bases). Trimming pared 0 bases from V and 1 base from J, leaving 14 bases between. Germline V gene data show CDR1 as SGHKS and CDR2 as YYEKEE (reference sequence). This CDR3 comprises 17 residues. The CDR3 DNA follows: TGTGCCAGCAGCTTGGCCATGGAGGGGCCGAGCAATCAGCCCCAGCATTTT. Translation gives CASSLAMEGPSNQPQHF.

In this sample, this clone turned up a few times. CDR3 coding DNA: TGTGCCTGGAGGGGACTAGCGGGTGGGGCCAACGTCCTGACTTTC. Translating gives CAWRGLAGGANVLTF. The chain is built from TRBV30 and TRBJ2-6; TRBD2 matches at 12 bases. The J segment lost 3 bases and the V segment lost 3 bases, leaving 0 bases of the junction unmatched. CDR3 length: 15 residues. The germline V gene encodes CDR1 GTSNPN and CDR2 SVGIG (reference sequence).

This clone occurred once. The chain is built from TRBV7-3 and TRBJ2-5; 9 nucleotides match TRBD2. The DNA matches TRBJ2-7 better at its end, which makes the J call doubtful. The germline gives CDR1 SGHTA, CDR2 FQGTGA. The CDR3 length is 16 residues. Here the CDR3 reads CASSKWASGVNYEQYF. CDR3 bases: TGTGCCAGCAGCAAGTGGGCTAGCGGGGTAAACTACGAGCAGTACTTC.

The chain combines TRBV2 with TRBJ1-4; D perhaps matches TRBD1 (5 bases). This CDR3 is built from 13 residues. V was trimmed by 6 bases and J by 6 bases, leaving 11 bases between them. Germline values: CDR1 SNHLY, CDR2 FYNNEI. The CDR3: CASRGGTDEKLFF. CDR3 sequence (DNA): TGTGCCAGCAGGGGGGGGACGGATGAAAAACTGTTTTTT.

The chain is built from TRBV7-2 and TRBJ1-1; maybe TRBD1 (5 bases). From germline, CDR1 is SGHTA and CDR2 FQGNSA. The CDR3 spans 13 residues. The V gene lost 5 bases and the J gene lost 8 bases, with 15 bases spanning the gap. CDR3 nucleotide sequence: TGTGCCAGCAGCCTGCTCAGGGAGGCCGAAGCTTTCTTT. Translation gives CASSLLREAEAFF. The whole variable domain, filled in from reference TRBV7-2 and TRBJ1-1, reads GAGVSQSPSNKVTEKGKDVELRCDPISGHTALYWYRQSLGQGLEFLIYFQGNSAPDKSGLPSDRFSAERTGGSVSTLTIQRTQQEDSAVYLCASSLLREAEAFFGQGTRLTVV.

V is TRBV5-4 and J is TRBJ1-2; TRBD1 agrees at 9 bases. CDR3 length: 14 amino acids. Per germline, CDR1 SGHNT and CDR2 YYREEE (reference sequence). Trimming removed 0 bases from V and 4 bases from J; junction bases left unmatched: 1. The CDR3 DNA reads TGTGCCAGCAGCTTGGGACAGGGGGGCTATGGCTACACCTTC. It encodes CASSLGQGGYGYTF.

The chain combines TRBV6-6 with TRBJ2-1; 8 nucleotides match TRBD1. CDR3 length: 13 amino acids. The V segment lost 7 bases and the J segment 8 bases; nucleotides outside the gene matches: 7. Germline CDR1 reads MNHNY; CDR2 reads SVGAGI (reference sequence). This chain's CDR3 is CASTLDRDDEQFF. As DNA, the CDR3 is TGTGCCAGCACCTTGGACAGGGATGATGAGCAGTTCTTC.

The chain is built from TRBV7-9 and TRBJ2-1; D is uncertain. Germline CDR1 and CDR2: SEHNR and FQNEAQ (reference sequence). Trimming cost V 1 base and J 8 bases, with 6 bases left between them. The CDR3 length is 12 residues. CDR3 nucleotide sequence: TGTGCCAGCAGCTTAGAACGAGATGAGCAGTTCTTC. Its protein product is CASSLERDEQFF. Complete variable domain (other parts from reference TRBV7-9 and TRBJ2-1): DTGVSQNPRHKITKRGQNVTFRCDPISEHNRLYWYRQTLGQGPEFLTYFQNEAQLEKSRLLSDRFSAERPKGSFSTLEIQRTEQGDSAMYLCASSLERDEQFFGPGTRLTVL.

The rearrangement links TRBV5-1 to TRBJ1-1, with 9 bases identical to TRBD1. The CDR3 sequence is 13 residues long. The germline V gene has CDR1 SGHRS and CDR2 YFSETQ. With V trimmed by 4 bases and J by 11 bases, 9 bases remained unmatched. The CDR3 sequence is CASSLGTGLGAFF. The CDR3 bases are TGCGCCAGCAGCCTCGGGACAGGGCTTGGGGCTTTCTTT.

This chain links TRBV10-3 with TRBJ2-2; 11 bases agree with TRBD1. The trim removed 6 bases at V and 1 base at J, leaving 10 bases unmatched. Germline V CDR1 and CDR2: ENHRY, SYGVKD. The length of the CDR3 is 18 residues. The CDR3 DNA follows: TGTGCCATCAGACCGGGACAGGGGGTTACTAAGAACACCGGGGAGCTGTTTTTT. It yields the protein CAIRPGQGVTKNTGELFF.

V gene TRBV19 combines with J gene TRBJ2-2; D perhaps matches TRBD2 (6 bases). The CDR3 runs 14 residues. V dropped 7 bases and J dropped 4 bases, with 13 bases sitting between them. Germline loops: CDR1 LNHDA, CDR2 SQIVND (reference sequence). CDR3 DNA sequence: TGTGCCAGTACCCGGGACTTTACCACCGGGGAGCTGTTTTTT. Translation: CASTRDFTTGELFF.

V is TRBV4-2 and J is TRBJ2-5, with 8 bases fitting TRBD1. V lost 4 bases to trimming and J lost 4 bases; unmatched junction nucleotides: 20. This CDR3 is 19 amino acids long. The germline CDR1 and CDR2 sequences are LGHNA and YNFKEQ. In nucleotides, the CDR3 is TGTGCCAGCAGCCCAGAAGGACAGGGTATGAAAGGAGTATTAGAGACCCAGTACTTC. Translation gives CASSPEGQGMKGVLETQYF.

The chain has TRBV19 and TRBJ1-5, with 9 bases fitting TRBD1. The junction had 6 bases not matched to a gene; V was cut back by 6 bases and J by 3 bases. Germline lookup yields CDR1 LNHDA and CDR2 SQIVND (reference sequence). There are 15 residues in the CDR3. CDR3: CASSLTGGPNQPQHF. CDR3 bases: TGTGCCAGTAGCCTAACAGGGGGCCCCAATCAGCCCCAGCATTTT.

This clone was counted once. The V call is TRBV27, the J call TRBJ1-5, with 9 bases identical to TRBD1. The CDR3 extends over 14 amino acids. The V gene end was trimmed by 6 bases and the J gene end by 2 bases; junction bases not matched to a gene: 2. The germline V gene has CDR1 MNHEY and CDR2 SMNVEV (reference sequence). The CDR3 sequence is CASSRDRGNQPQHF. The CDR3 DNA reads as TGTGCCAGCAGCCGGGACAGGGGCAATCAGCCCCAGCATTTT.

The rearrangement uses TRBV6-1 and TRBJ1-2; unclear D gene. Trimming took 3 bases from V and 7 from J, leaving 9 bases between them. The germline CDR1 and CDR2 sequences are MNHNS and SASEGT. This CDR3 comprises 12 residues. The CDR3 DNA follows: TGTGCCAGCAGTGATTATGTAATTGGCTACACCTTC. This encodes CASSDYVIGYTF.

V and J are TRBV5-1 and TRBJ2-1; 8 bases map to TRBD2. J gave up 3 bases and V 3 bases, and 2 bases lay outside the gene matches. This CDR3 has 14 residues. Germline CDR1 SGHRS, CDR2 YFSETQ. The CDR3 DNA reads TGCGCCAGCAGCTCGGGACTAGTCTACAATGAGCAGTTCTTC. Encoded protein: CASSSGLVYNEQFF.

The chain uses TRBV4-2 and TRBJ2-1, with unresolved D. Trimming cost V 2 bases and J 13 bases, with 15 bases left between them. In germline, CDR1 is LGHNA, CDR2 YNFKEQ. CDR3 length: 13 residues. CDR3 in DNA: TGTGCCAGCAGCCAAAGCGCCCTAGAACTTCAGTTCTTC. This sequence encodes CASSQSALELQFF.

With regard to this clone: The same CDR3 can be traced to other DNA sequences in this sample. The chain uses TRBV5-1 and TRBJ2-7, with 12 bases aligning to TRBD1. The CDR3 consists of 18 residues. V shed 4 bases and J 2 bases; nucleotides not matched to a gene: 13. Germline assignment: CDR1 SGHRS and CDR2 YFSETQ. The CDR3 nucleotides read TGCGCCAGCAGCCTGGTAGCAACCGGGACAGGGGGCGCCTACGAGCAGTACTTC. Its translation: CASSLVATGTGGAYEQYF.

The rearrangement uses TRBV30 and TRBJ2-7; TRBD1 aligns across 9 bases. The CDR3 has 16 residues. Germline loops: CDR1 GTSNPN, CDR2 SVGIG (reference sequence). Trimming at V came to 4 bases and at J to 3 bases, leaving 13 bases not matched to a gene. CDR3 protein: CAWNLKTGGFLYEQYF. DNA for the CDR3: TGTGCCTGGAATCTTAAGACAGGGGGGTTCCTCTACGAGCAGTACTTC.

The chain's CDR3 is CSGGTATNTEAFF. The CDR3 DNA sequence: TGCAGCGGTGGGACAGCTACGAACACTGAAGCTTTCTTT. The chain links TRBV29-1 to TRBJ1-1; 7 bases fit TRBD1. The ends lost 7 bases at V and 1 base at J; junction bases unmatched: 6. CDR1 is SQVTM, CDR2 ANQGSEA, per germline. The CDR3 spans 13 residues.

The rearrangement joins TRBV6-1 to TRBJ2-7; 8 bases fit TRBD2. Germline V gives CDR1 MNHNS, CDR2 SASEGT. The CDR3 has 15 amino acids. The ends lost 2 bases at V and 5 bases at J; junction bases unmatched: 8. The CDR3 DNA sequence: TGTGCCAGCAGTGAAATACGGGGGGGCTATGACGAGCAGTACTTC. As protein: CASSEIRGGYDEQYF.

V is TRBV9 and J is TRBJ2-7, with 7 bases lining up with TRBD1. V shed 0 bases and J 3 bases; nucleotides not matched to a gene: 9. This CDR3 is built from 16 residues. The germline V gene encodes CDR1 SGDLS and CDR2 YYNGEE. CDR3 in DNA: TGTGCCAGCAGCGTAGGTGAGGGGGCCATGAACTACGAGCAGTACTTC. The encoded protein is CASSVGEGAMNYEQYF. Complete variable domain (other parts from reference TRBV9 and TRBJ2-7): DSGVTQTPKHLITATGQRVTLRCSPRSGDLSVYWYQQSLDQGLQFLIQYYNGEERAKGNILERFSAQQFPDLHSELNLSSLELGDSALYFCASSVGEGAMNYEQYFGPGTRLTVT.